This T cell receptor (beta chain) appears in the sequencing data of a study of CD8+CD57+ T cells in acquired aplastic anemia. Genomic DNA constituted the template upon which TCR beta VDJ and CDR3 profiling was performed. TCRdb redid the calling of the reads with MiXCR, one entry per CDR3 protein. The sample lists over 150,000 distinct CDR3 sequences, around 60% occurring once. The germline V gene encodes CDR1 SEHNR and CDR2 FQNEAQ (reference sequence). The CDR3 has 14 residues. This clonotype was seen only once. Germline is not matched at one junction end, which may reflect a read error. The patients chosen for sequencing had shown expansion of CD8+CD57+ cells (detected by flow cytometry).

Sample: sorted CD4+, CD8+, or CD8+CD57+ T cells (not recorded which) from PBMCs. The sequence derives from a human donor with aplastic anemia. The chain combines TRBV7-9 with TRBJ2-5; D is perhaps TRBD2 (6 bases). The CDR3 DNA is TGCGCCAGCAGCCAAAGCGGCTTAGCGGAGACCAGGTACTTC. Its translation: CASSQSGLAETRYF.